This TCR beta chain was obtained from a study of T cells in Graves' hyperthyroidism and ophthalmopathy. Germline V gives CDR1 DFQATT, CDR2 SNEGSKA (reference sequence). The CDR3 has 14 residues. V trimming: 6 bases; J trimming: 6 bases; junction bases outside the gene matches: 10. In this sample, this clonotype turned up many times. The TCR beta CDR3 regions underwent amplification using RNA transcripts as the source. The HTBI primer set served for first-round RT-PCR of the TCR CDR3. One entry per CDR3 protein, called by TCRdb with MiXCR from the multiplex PCR reads. Of roughly 570,000 distinct CDR3 sequences detected, less than 20% appear once; the ten largest clones hold under 8%.

This clonotype was obtained from a woman aged 30 to 39 with Graves' hyperthyroidism. Sequenced: blood. The chain is built from TRBV20-1 and TRBJ2-1, with 8 bases aligning to TRBD2. The CDR3 bases are TGCAGTGCCAGCCCGGGGACTAGTGTCAATGAGCAGTTCTTC. Protein sequence: CSASPGTSVNEQFF.